Sequencing of this T cell receptor (beta chain) was carried out in a study of blood T cell repertoires in COVID-19. Study-level background: COVID-19 samples, acute and convalescent, were from the United States, Italy and Spain. Sources were T cells, B-cell-depleted T cells, or PBMCs; the material itself was cDNA or gDNA.

This CDR3 spans 19 amino acids. The V gene end was trimmed by 1 base and the J gene end by 3 bases; junction bases not matched to a gene: 13. Germline lookup yields CDR1 LGHDT and CDR2 YNNKEL (reference sequence). Per the original methods: Amplified reference gene primers provided the basis for estimating nucleated cell counts. Using immunoSEQ multiplex PCR, the repertoire was profiled, and TCRdb retains in-frame clones only, with some absent. That table is the source of V, J and clone size, and D and trimming were worked out from the DNA. There are some 160,000 clones in the sample; around 83% occur only once, and roughly a fifth lies in the top ten.

The origin of this receptor is a woman in her seventies who had recovered from COVID-19. The chain employs TRBV3-1 (or the pseudogene TRBV3-2) and TRBJ2-2; 8 bases map to TRBD2. The sample comprised peripheral blood. The CDR3 loop reads CASSQARPRAGAYTGELFF. In DNA, the CDR3 is TGTGCCAGCAGCCAAGCCCGACCACGAGCGGGGGCCTACACCGGGGAGCTGTTTTTT.